The present T cell receptor (beta chain) was sequenced within a study of vaccination and CD4 T cells after COVID-19. Study information: Median time from second vaccine dose to sampling was 72 days (14 to 241). Findings of the study overall: Convalescent patients showed a median around 90% of reactive clones that were seen only post-vaccination.

Treatment here: roughly 10-day PBMC culture with coronavirus spike peptide pools or control peptides (ViraFEST assay). Researchers reported culturing over 1.5 million PBMCs per well with about 9.4 IU/ml IL-2 and 8 to 10 ug/ml peptide pools. The Oncomine TCR Beta short-read assay was applied to DNA of cultured CD4+ T cells. Genomic DNA from cultured CD4+ T cells was extracted. TCRdb processed the PCR reads anew with MiXCR; each CDR3 protein has one entry. This sample has fewer than 15,000 distinct CDR3 sequences; around 74% occur once, and the top ten carry around 31%. In this sample, this clonotype turned up a few times. Its target is not known. J lost 4 bases, V lost 8 bases, and 11 bases had no gene match. The CDR3 has 15 residues. Germline V lookup: CDR1 SNHLY, CDR2 FYNNEI.

The clonotype comes from a human donor who had recovered from COVID-19. Sequencing was carried out using CD4+ T cells from blood, cultured in vitro. The chain is built from TRBV2 and TRBJ1-5; 7 bases align to TRBD1. CDR3 bases: TGTGCCAGCCAACTTGAGGCAGGGGGGAATCAGCCCCAGCATTTT. It is translated as CASQLEAGGNQPQHF.